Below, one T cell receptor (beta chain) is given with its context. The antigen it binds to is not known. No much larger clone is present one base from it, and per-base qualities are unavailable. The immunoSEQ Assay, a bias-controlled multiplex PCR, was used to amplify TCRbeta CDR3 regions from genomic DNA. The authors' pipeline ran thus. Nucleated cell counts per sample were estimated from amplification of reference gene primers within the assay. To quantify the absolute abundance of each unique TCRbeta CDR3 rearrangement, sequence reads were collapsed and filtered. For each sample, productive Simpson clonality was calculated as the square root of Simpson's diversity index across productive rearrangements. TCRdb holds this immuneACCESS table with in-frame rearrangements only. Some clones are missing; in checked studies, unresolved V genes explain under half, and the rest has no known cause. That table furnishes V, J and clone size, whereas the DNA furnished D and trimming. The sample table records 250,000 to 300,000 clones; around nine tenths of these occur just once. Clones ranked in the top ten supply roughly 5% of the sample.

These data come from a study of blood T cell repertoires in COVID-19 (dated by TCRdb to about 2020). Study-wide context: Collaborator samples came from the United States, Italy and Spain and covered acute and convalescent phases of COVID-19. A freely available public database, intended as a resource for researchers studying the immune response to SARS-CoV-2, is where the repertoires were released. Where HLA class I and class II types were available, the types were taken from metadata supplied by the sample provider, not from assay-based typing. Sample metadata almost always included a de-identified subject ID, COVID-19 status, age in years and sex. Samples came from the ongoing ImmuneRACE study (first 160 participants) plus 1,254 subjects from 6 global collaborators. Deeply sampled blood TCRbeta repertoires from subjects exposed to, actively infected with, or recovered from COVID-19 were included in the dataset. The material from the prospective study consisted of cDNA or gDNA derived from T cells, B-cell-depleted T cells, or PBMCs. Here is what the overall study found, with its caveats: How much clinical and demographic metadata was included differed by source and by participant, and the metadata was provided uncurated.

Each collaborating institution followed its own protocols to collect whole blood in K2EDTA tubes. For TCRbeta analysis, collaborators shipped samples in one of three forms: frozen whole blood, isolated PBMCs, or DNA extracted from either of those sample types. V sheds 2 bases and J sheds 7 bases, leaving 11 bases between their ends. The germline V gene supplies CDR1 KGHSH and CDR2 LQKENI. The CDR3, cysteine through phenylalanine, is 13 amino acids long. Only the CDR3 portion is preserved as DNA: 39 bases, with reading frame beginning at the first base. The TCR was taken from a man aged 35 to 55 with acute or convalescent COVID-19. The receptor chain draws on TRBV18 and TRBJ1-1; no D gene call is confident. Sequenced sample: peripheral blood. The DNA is TGTGCCAGCTCACCAGCTCAGAGGATTGAAGCTTTCTTT. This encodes CASSPAQRIEAFF.